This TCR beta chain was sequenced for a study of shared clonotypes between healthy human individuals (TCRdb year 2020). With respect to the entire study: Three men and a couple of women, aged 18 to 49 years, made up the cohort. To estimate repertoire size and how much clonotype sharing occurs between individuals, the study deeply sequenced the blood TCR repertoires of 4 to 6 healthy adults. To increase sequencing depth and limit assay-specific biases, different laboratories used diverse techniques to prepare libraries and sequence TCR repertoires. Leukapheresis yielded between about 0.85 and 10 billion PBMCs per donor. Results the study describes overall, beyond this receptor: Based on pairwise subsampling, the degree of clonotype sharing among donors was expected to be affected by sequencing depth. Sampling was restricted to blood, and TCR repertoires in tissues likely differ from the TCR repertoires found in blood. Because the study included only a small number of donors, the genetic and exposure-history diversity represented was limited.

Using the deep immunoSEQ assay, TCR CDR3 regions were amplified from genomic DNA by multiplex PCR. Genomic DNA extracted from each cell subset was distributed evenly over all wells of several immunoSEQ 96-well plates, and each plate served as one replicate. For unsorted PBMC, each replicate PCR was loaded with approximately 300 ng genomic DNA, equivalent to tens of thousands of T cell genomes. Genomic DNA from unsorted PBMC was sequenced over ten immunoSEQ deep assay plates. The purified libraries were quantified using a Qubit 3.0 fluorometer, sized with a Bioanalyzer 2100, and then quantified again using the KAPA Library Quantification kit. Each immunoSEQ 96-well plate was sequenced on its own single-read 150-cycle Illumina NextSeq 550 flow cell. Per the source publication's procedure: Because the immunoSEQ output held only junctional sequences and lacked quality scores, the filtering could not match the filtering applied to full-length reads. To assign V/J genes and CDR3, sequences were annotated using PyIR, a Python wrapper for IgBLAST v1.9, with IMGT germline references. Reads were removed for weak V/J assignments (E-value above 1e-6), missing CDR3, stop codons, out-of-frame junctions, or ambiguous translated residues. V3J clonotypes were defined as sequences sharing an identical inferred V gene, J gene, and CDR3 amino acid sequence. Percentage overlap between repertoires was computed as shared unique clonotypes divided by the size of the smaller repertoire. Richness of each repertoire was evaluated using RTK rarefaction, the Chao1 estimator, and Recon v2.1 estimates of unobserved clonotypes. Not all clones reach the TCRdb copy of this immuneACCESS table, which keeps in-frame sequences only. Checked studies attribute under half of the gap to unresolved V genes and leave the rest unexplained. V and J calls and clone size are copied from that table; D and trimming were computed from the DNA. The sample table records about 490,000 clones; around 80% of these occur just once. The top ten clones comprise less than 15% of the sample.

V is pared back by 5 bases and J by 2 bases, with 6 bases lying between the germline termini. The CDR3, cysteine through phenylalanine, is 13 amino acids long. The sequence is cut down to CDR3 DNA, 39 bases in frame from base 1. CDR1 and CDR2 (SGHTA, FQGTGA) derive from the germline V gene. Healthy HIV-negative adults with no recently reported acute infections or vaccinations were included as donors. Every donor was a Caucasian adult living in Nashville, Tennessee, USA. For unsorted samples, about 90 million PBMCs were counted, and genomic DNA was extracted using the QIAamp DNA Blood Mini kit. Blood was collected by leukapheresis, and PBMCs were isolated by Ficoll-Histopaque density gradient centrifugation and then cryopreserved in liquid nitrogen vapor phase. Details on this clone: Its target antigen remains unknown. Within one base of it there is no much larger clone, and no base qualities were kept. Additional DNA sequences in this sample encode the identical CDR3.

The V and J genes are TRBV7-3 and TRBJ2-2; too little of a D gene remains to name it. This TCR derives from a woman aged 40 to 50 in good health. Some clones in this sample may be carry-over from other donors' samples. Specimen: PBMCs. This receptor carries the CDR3 CASSRSNTGELFF. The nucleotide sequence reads TGTGCCAGCAGCCGGAGCAACACCGGGGAGCTGTTTTTT. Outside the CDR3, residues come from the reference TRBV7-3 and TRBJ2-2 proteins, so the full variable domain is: GAGVSQTPSNKVTEKGKYVELRCDPISGHTALYWYRQSLGQGPEFLIYFQGTGAADDSGLPNDRFFAVRPEGSVSTLKIQRTERGDSAVYLCASSRSNTGELFFGEGSRLTVL.